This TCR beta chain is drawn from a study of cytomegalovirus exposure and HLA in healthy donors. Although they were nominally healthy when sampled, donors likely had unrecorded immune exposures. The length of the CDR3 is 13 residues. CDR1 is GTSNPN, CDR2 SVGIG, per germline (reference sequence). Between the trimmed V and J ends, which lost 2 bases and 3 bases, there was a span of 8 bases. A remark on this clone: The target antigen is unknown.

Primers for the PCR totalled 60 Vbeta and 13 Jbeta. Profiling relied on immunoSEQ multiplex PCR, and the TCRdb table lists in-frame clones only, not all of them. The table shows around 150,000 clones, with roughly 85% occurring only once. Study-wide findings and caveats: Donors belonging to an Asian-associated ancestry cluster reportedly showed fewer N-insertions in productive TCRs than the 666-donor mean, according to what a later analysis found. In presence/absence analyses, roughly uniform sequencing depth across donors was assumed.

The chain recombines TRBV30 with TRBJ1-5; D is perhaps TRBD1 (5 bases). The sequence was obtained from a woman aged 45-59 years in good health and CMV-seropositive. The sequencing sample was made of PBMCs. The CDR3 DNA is TGTGCCTGGAGTACAGGCACCAATCAGCCCCAGCATTTT. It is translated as CAWSTGTNQPQHF. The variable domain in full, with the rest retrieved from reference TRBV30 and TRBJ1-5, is SQTIHQWPATLVQPVGSPLSLECTVEGTSNPNLYWYRQAAGRGLQLLFYSVGIGQISSEVPQNLSASRPQDRQFILSSKKLLLSDSGFYLCAWSTGTNQPQHFGDGTRLSIL.